Included here is one T cell receptor (beta chain) sequence, with context. Its antigen is unidentified. The record originates from a study of T cell responses to AZD1222 COVID-19 vaccine. General study results and limits: Researchers took repertoire samples only after the peak T cell response had come. Dominant at 160-218 and 743-854, vaccine-associated CD4 TCRs also spanned spike. Among those given AZD1222, only six were seropositive at baseline.

The method was immunoSEQ multiplex PCR; TCRdb's version includes in-frame clones alone and lacks a portion of them. The sample has approximately 150,000 clones, 85% to 95% seen once; the top ten hold approximately 0.88%. The CDR3 consists of 15 residues. The V gene's germline CDR1 is LGHNA and CDR2 YSLEER. V lost 1 base and J 1 base, leaving 10 bases between the germline ends. The sequence came from an adult in good health. This specimen consisted of peripheral blood, obtained on day 0 of AZD1222 vaccination. V usage is TRBV4-3 and J usage is TRBJ1-1, with D unclear. The CDR3 nucleotides read TGCGCCAGCAGCCAAGTTTTTTCAGGGAACACTGAAGCTTTCTTT. This codes for CASSQVFSGNTEAFF.